The clone carrying this T cell receptor beta chain has only one observation. Profiled with immunoSEQ multiplex PCR; TCRdb holds only in-frame clones, not every one. Of around 690,000 clones in the sample, roughly 87% are singletons; the top ten hold roughly 36%. These data originate in a study of shared clonotypes between healthy human individuals. The TCR comes from a man between 18 and 29 years old in good health. Some clones in this sample may be carry-over from other donors' samples. Sequences were obtained from memory CD8+ T cells from PBMCs. Subset: CD45RO+ cells pooled with CCR7-negative TemRA cells.

As DNA, the CDR3 is TGTGCCAGCAGTCACCGGGACAGGGGTGAAAAACTGTTTTTT. This encodes CASSHRDRGEKLFF. The genes are TRBV6-5 and TRBJ1-4, with 10 bases lining up with TRBD1. The CDR3 totals 14 residues. The germline gives CDR1 MNHEY, CDR2 SVGAGI. V was pared by 5 bases and J by 7 bases, with 4 bases of the junction left unmatched.